Listed below are T cell receptor beta chains from one sample, sequenced in a study of blood T cells in healthy people across ages. From the 5' RACE reads, TCRdb called clonotypes with MiXCR, one entry per CDR3 protein. The data show about 1.6 million distinct CDR3 sequences, about 31% seen once. Sample: blood. The receptor source for this set is a woman aged 25 to 39 in good health. Both conserved end residues are part of each CDR3. The order of the fields is CDR3 length, clone size, J gene, D gene, V gene, CDR3 DNA, CDR3 protein. D genes are given only for firm matches. Not all rows give a size; the values are once, few, many and, for expanded clones, a class.

16	few	TRBJ2-3	NA	TRBV6-5	TGTGCCAGCAGTTACTCGAGCACGGGCCACCCAGATACGCAGTATTTT	CASSYSSTGHPDTQYF
15	many	TRBJ2-1	TRBD1	TRBV5-1	TGTGCCAGCAGTTCGACAGGGGGCTCCTACAATGAGCAGTTCTTC	CASSSTGGSYNEQFF
15	NA	TRBJ2-7	NA	TRBV20-1	TGCAGTGCTAGAGAGAAGTCGGGCTACACCTACGAGCAGTACTTC	CSAREKSGYTYEQYF
13	few	TRBJ1-6	NA	TRBV10-3	TGTGCCATCAGTGAGTCGTGGGATTCACCCCTCCACTTT	CAISESWDSPLHF
14	NA	TRBJ1-6	TRBD1	TRBV6-6	TGTGCCAGCAGTAGGGGACAGTTGAATTCACCCCTCCACTTT	CASSRGQLNSPLHF
19	NA	TRBJ2-5	TRBD2	TRBV9	TGTGCCAGCAGCGCCCCATTGGGCCTAGCGGGGGGCGACCAAGAGACCCAGTACTTC	CASSAPLGLAGGDQETQYF
19	NA	TRBJ1-5	TRBD1	TRBV5-5	TGTGCCAGCAGCGCGGGCGGTCCAGGGGGCCCATATAGCAATCAGCCCCAGCATTTT	CASSAGGPGGPYSNQPQHF
16	few	TRBJ2-3	TRBD2	TRBV20-1	TGCAGTGCTAGAGTTCTAGCGGGGGGGGTCAGAGATACGCAGTATTTT	CSARVLAGGVRDTQYF
14	NA	TRBJ2-3	NA	TRBV2	TGTGCCAACGAGCGGACAGCTAGCACAGATACGCAGTATTTT	CANERTASTDTQYF
18	NA	TRBJ2-7	NA	TRBV5-6	TGTGCCAGCAGCTGGGGGGGACAGACCGAGTCAGACTCCTACGAGCAGTACTTC	CASSWGGQTESDSYEQYF
15	NA	TRBJ2-3	TRBD1	TRBV20-1	TGCAGTGCTCCAAAACCGACAGGGACCGCAGATACGCAGTATTTT	CSAPKPTGTADTQYF